This TCR beta chain was sequenced during a study of T cells after yellow fever vaccination. Study observations and caveats: Contaminants from the bulk population, in the form of abundant clonotypes, could be found in FACS-sorted repertoires. On re-exposure, the response was weaker but peaked faster, at day 5 versus 15.

MiXCR, applied by TCRdb to the 5' RACE reads, yields one record per CDR3 protein. The sample records about 630,000 distinct CDR3 sequences, roughly an eighth being singletons. V was clipped by 5 bases and J by 3 bases; unmatched bases: 6. CDR1 is LGHDT, CDR2 YNNKEL, per germline (reference sequence). The length of the CDR3 is 14 residues. This clonotype was recorded a few times. Its matching antigen is unknown. The chain joins TRBV3-1 to TRBJ1-1; 7 nucleotides agree with TRBD1. The clonotype was recovered from a young man who received the YFV17D yellow fever vaccine. The specimen was PBMCs, collected on the day of the yellow fever booster vaccination. CDR3: CASSRTGGDTEAFF. The CDR3 DNA sequence: TGTGCCAGCAGCAGGACAGGTGGCGACACTGAAGCTTTCTTT.